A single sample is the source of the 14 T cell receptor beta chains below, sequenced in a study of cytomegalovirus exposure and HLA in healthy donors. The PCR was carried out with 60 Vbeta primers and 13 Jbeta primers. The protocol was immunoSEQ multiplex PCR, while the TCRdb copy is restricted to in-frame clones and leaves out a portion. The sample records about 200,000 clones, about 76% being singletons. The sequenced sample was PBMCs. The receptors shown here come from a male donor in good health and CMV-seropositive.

The CDR3 loop reads CASSLMAVQETQYF. In nucleotides, the CDR3 is TGTGCCAGCAGCTTAATGGCAGTCCAAGAGACCCAGTACTTC. The rearrangement joins TRBV7-8 to TRBJ2-5; the D is unclear. CDR1 and CDR2 from the germline V gene are SGHVS and FQNEAQ. The length of the CDR3 is 14 residues. V lost 2 bases to trimming and J lost 1 base, with 8 bases between them. The complete variable domain, with remaining parts taken from reference TRBV7-8 and TRBJ2-5, reads GAGVSQSPRYKVAKRGQDVALRCDPISGHVSLFWYQQALGQGPEFLTYFQNEAQLDKSGLPSDRFFAERPEGSVSTLKIQRTQQEDSAVYLCASSLMAVQETQYFGPGTRLLVL.

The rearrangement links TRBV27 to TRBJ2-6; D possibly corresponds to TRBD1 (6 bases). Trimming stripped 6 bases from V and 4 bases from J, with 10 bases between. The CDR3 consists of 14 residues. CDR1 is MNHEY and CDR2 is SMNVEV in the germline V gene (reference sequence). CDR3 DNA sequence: TGTGCCAGCAGAGGGACACACGGGGCCAACGTCCTGACTTTC. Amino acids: CASRGTHGANVLTF.

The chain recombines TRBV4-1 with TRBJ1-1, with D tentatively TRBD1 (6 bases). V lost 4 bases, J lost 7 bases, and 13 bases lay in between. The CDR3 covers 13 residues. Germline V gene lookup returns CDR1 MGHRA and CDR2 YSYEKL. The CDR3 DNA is TGCGCCAGCAGCCCCCCGGACAGTTTTGAAGCTTTCTTT. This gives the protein CASSPPDSFEAFF.

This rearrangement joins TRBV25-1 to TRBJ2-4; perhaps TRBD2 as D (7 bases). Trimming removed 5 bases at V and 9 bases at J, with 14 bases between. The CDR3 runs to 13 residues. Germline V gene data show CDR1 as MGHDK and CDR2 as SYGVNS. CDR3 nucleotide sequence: TGTGCCAGCAGTTCCCTAGGGGGGGGCATTCAGTACTTC. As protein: CASSSLGGGIQYF.

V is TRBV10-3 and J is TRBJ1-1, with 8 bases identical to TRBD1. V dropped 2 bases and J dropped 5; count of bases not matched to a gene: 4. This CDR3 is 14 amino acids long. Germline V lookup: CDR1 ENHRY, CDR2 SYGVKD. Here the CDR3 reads CAISEGQGRTEAFF. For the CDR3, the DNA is TGTGCCATCAGTGAGGGACAGGGAAGGACTGAAGCTTTCTTT.

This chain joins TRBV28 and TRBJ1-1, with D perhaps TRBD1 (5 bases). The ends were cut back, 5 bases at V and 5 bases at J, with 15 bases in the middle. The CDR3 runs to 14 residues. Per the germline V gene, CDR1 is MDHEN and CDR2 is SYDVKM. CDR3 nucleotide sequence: TGTGCCAGCAGTGGAATCACCGGGGGGACTGAAGCTTTCTTT. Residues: CASSGITGGTEAFF.

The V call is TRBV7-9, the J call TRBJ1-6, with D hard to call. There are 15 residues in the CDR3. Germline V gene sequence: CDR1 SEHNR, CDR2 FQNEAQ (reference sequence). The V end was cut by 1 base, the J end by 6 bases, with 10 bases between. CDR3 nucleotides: TGTGCCAGCAGCTTAGGGGCGCCGGTTAATTCACCCCTCCACTTT. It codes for CASSLGAPVNSPLHF. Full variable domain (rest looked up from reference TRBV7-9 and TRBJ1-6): DTGVSQNPRHKITKRGQNVTFRCDPISEHNRLYWYRQTLGQGPEFLTYFQNEAQLEKSRLLSDRFSAERPKGSFSTLEIQRTEQGDSAMYLCASSLGAPVNSPLHFGNGTRLTVT.

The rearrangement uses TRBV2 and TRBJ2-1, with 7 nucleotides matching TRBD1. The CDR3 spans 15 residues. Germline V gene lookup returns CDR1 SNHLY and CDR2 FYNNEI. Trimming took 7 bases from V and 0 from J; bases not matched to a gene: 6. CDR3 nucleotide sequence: TGTGCCAGCAAGGGACAGTCCGGCTCCTACAATGAGCAGTTCTTC. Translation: CASKGQSGSYNEQFF. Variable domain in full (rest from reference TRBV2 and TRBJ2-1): EPEVTQTPSHQVTQMGQEVILRCVPISNHLYFYWYRQILGQKVEFLVSFYNNEISEKSEIFDDQFSVERPDGSNFTLKIRSTKLEDSAMYFCASKGQSGSYNEQFFGPGTRLTVL.

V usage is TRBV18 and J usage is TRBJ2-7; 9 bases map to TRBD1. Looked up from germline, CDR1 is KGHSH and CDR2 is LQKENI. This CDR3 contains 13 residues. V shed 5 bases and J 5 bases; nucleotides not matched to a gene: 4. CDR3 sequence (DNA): TGTGCCAGCTCATCACGACAGGGGGACGAGCAGTACTTC. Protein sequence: CASSSRQGDEQYF.

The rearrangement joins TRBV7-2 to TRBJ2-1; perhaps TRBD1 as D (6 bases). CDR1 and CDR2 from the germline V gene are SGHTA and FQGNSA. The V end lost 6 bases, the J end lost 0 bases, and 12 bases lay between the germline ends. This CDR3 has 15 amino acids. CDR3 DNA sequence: TGTGCCAGCAGTCCCGACAGGAGCTCCTACAATGAGCAGTTCTTC. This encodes CASSPDRSSYNEQFF.

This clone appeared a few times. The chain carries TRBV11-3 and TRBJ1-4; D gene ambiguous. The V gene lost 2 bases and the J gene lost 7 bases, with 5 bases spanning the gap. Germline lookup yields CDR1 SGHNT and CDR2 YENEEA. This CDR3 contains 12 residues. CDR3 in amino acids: CASSLNGEKLFF. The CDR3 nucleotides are TGTGCCAGCAGCTTAAACGGTGAAAAACTGTTTTTT. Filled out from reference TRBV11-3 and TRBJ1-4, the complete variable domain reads EAGVVQSPRYKIIEKKQPVAFWCNPISGHNTLYWYLQNLGQGPELLIRYENEEAVDDSQLPKDRFSAERLKGVDSTLKIQPAELGDSAVYLCASSLNGEKLFFGSGTQLSVL.

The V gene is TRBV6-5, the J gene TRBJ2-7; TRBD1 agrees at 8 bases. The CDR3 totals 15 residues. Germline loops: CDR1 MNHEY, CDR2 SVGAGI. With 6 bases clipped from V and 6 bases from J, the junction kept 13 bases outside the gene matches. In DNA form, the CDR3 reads TGTGCCAGCAGACCTACAGGGGGTACTCCGGGCGAGCAGTACTTC. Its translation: CASRPTGGTPGEQYF.

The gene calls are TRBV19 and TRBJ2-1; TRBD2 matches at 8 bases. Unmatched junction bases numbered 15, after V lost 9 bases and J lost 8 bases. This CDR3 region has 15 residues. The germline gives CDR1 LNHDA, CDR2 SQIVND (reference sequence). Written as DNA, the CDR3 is TGTGCCAGCCGTCTTTTGAGCGGGGGCCCCGATGAGCAGTTCTTC. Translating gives CASRLLSGGPDEQFF.

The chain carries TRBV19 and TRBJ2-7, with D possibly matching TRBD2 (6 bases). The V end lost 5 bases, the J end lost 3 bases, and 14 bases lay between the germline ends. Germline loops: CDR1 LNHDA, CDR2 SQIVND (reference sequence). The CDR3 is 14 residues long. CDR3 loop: CASSPGTFSYEQYF. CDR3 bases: TGTGCCAGTAGTCCTGGGACTTTCAGCTACGAGCAGTACTTC. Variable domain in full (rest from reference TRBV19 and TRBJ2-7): DGGITQSPKYLFRKEGQNVTLSCEQNLNHDAMYWYRQDPGQGLRLIYYSQIVNDFQKGDIAEGYSVSREKKESFPLTVTSAQKNPTAFYLCASSPGTFSYEQYFGPGTRLTVT.